One sample yielded the 28 T cell receptor beta chains listed below, sequenced in a study of OX40 agonist ivuxolimab in advanced cancers. The method was immunoSEQ multiplex PCR; TCRdb's version includes in-frame clones alone and lacks a portion of them. The data show tens of thousands of clones, less than 90% seen once. Source: CD4+ or CD8+ T cells sorted from blood, taken in a trial of the OX40 agonist ivuxolimab. The receptors were sampled from an adult with an advanced solid tumor such as melanoma, head and neck, liver or kidney cancer.

This clone was seen a few times. This sample includes further DNA sequences coding for the same CDR3. V is TRBV5-1 and J is TRBJ1-1; TRBD1 might be the D (5 bases). The V gene lost 0 bases and the J gene lost 2 bases, with 8 bases spanning the gap. Germline V gene lookup returns CDR1 SGHRS and CDR2 YFSETQ. The CDR3 runs to 14 residues. Written as DNA, the CDR3 is TGCGCCAGCAGCTTGGATGGGGGTAACACTGAAGCTTTCTTT. Translation: CASSLDGGNTEAFF.

The rearrangement links TRBV5-1 to TRBJ2-3; D is perhaps TRBD2 (6 bases). This CDR3 has 14 residues. V was cut by 4 bases and J by 0 bases, with 9 bases left in between. Germline V gene lookup returns CDR1 SGHRS and CDR2 YFSETQ. The CDR3 DNA reads TGCGCCAGCAGCCAGGGACTCAGCACAGATACGCAGTATTTT. Protein: CASSQGLSTDTQYF.

The chain joins TRBV5-1 to TRBJ2-2; D might be TRBD1 (5 bases). V gave up 2 bases and J gave up 2 bases, with 10 bases separating them. The CDR3 has 15 residues. Germline CDR1 SGHRS, CDR2 YFSETQ. As DNA, the CDR3 is TGCGCCAGCAGCTTCCAGGGTCCCAACACCGGGGAGCTGTTTTTT. As protein: CASSFQGPNTGELFF.

The rearrangement links TRBV14 to TRBJ2-5; perhaps D is TRBD1 or TRBD2 (6 bases each). The DNA end lines up better with TRBJ2-7; the J call may be wrong. The V gene's germline CDR1 is SGHDN and CDR2 FVKESK. This CDR3 has 16 amino acids. The CDR3 spells CASSQGGGTRSYEQYF. The CDR3 nucleotides are TGTGCCAGCAGCCAAGGTGGGGGGACAAGATCTTACGAGCAGTACTTC.

The V call is TRBV7-2, the J call TRBJ1-2, with D maybe TRBD1 (6 bases). The CDR3 loop spans 17 amino acids. Germline CDR1 SGHTA, CDR2 FQGNSA. Trimming pared 2 bases from V and 1 base from J, leaving 17 bases between. The DNA for the CDR3 is TGTGCCAGCAGCTTATCTGTGGGGGCAGACCTTAACTATGGCTACACCTTC. It specifies CASSLSVGADLNYGYTF.

This sequence joins TRBV5-1 and TRBJ2-1; D may correspond to TRBD1 or TRBD2 (6 bases each). Germline V gene sequence: CDR1 SGHRS, CDR2 YFSETQ. Trimming pared 0 bases from V and 4 bases from J, leaving 14 bases between. CDR3 size: 16 residues. CDR3 sequence (DNA): TGCGCCAGCAGCTTGGCCGGGGGCGGCCAATACAATGAGCAGTTCTTC. It specifies CASSLAGGGQYNEQFF.

V gene TRBV4-2 combines with J gene TRBJ2-7, with a possible D match to TRBD2 (6 bases). CDR3 length: 17 residues. CDR1 is LGHNA and CDR2 is YNFKEQ in the germline V gene. V shed 2 bases and J shed 7 bases, with 24 bases lying between them. The chain's CDR3 is CASSQLKPGLPWEEQYF. CDR3 nucleotides: TGTGCCAGCAGCCAACTCAAACCGGGACTCCCGTGGGAGGAGCAGTACTTC.

V gene TRBV7-2 combines with J gene TRBJ2-6, with 8 bases fitting TRBD2. The CDR3 totals 17 residues. Trimming at V came to 7 bases and at J to 0 bases, leaving 8 bases not matched to a gene. Looked up from germline, CDR1 is SGHTA and CDR2 is FQGNSA. The DNA for the CDR3 is TGTGCCAGCACTAGACTAGCGCCTTCCTCTGGGGCCAACGTCCTGACTTTC. This sequence encodes CASTRLAPSSGANVLTF.

The chain has TRBV28 and TRBJ2-2, with 12 bases aligning to TRBD2. Germline loops: CDR1 MDHEN, CDR2 SYDVKM. CDR3 length equals 17 residues. Losses at the gene ends were 7 bases for V and 4 bases for J; bases not matched to a gene: 10. The CDR3 DNA follows: TGTGCCAGCATTTCGACTAGCGGGAGAGGGAGCACCGGGGAGCTGTTTTTT. It yields the protein CASISTSGRGSTGELFF.

The sample holds a few counts of this clone. V usage is TRBV11-1 and J usage is TRBJ2-1; no clear D gene. There are 13 residues in the CDR3. Germline V gene lookup returns CDR1 SGHAT and CDR2 FQDESV (reference sequence). The germline V and J ends were trimmed by 2 bases and 3 bases, with 5 bases remaining between them. The CDR3 is CASSLLRYNEQFF. The CDR3 nucleotides are TGTGCCAGCAGCTTACTTCGCTACAATGAGCAGTTCTTC. Variable domain in full (rest from reference TRBV11-1 and TRBJ2-1): EAEVAQSPRYKITEKSQAVAFWCDPISGHATLYWYRQILGQGPELLVQFQDESVVDDSQLPKDRFSAERLKGVDSTLKIQPAELGDSAMYLCASSLLRYNEQFFGPGTRLTVL.

The chain has TRBV25-1 and TRBJ2-1; D is undetermined. Germline CDR1 MGHDK, CDR2 SYGVNS. Trimming left V 9 bases short and J 0 bases short, with 3 bases between. The CDR3 has 11 residues. The CDR3 spells CASSSYNEQFF. In DNA form, the CDR3 reads TGTGCCAGTAGCTCCTACAATGAGCAGTTCTTC.

The rearrangement uses TRBV5-1 and TRBJ1-1; no clear D gene. Trimming stripped 2 bases from V and 6 bases from J, with 11 bases between. The CDR3 has 13 amino acids. Germline CDR1 and CDR2: SGHRS and YFSETQ. The DNA for the CDR3 is TGCGCCAGCAGCTTAGACCGGGGTGCTGAAGCTTTCTTT. This sequence encodes CASSLDRGAEAFF. Based on the CDR3 plus reference TRBV5-1 and TRBJ1-1, the full variable domain is KAGVTQTPRYLIKTRGQQVTLSCSPISGHRSVSWYQQTPGQGLQFLFEYFSETQRNKGNFPGRFSGRQFSNSRSEMNVSTLELGDSALYLCASSLDRGAEAFFGQGTRLTVV.

V is TRBV5-1 and J is TRBJ2-1, with D possibly matching TRBD2 (6 bases). The CDR3 covers 14 residues. V shed 4 bases and J shed 4 bases, with 12 bases lying between them. CDR1 is SGHRS and CDR2 is YFSETQ in the germline V gene. As DNA, the CDR3 is TGCGCCAGCAGCATCGGGACTGGATACAATGAGCAGTTCTTC. Residues: CASSIGTGYNEQFF.

This rearrangement joins TRBV29-1 to TRBJ2-1; 11 bases agree with TRBD2. V dropped 7 bases and J dropped 4; count of bases not matched to a gene: 3. Germline CDR1 SQVTM, CDR2 ANQGSEA. The CDR3 totals 13 residues. The CDR3 DNA reads as TGCAGCGGGGGGACTAGCGGTTACAATGAGCAGTTCTTC. This sequence encodes CSGGTSGYNEQFF.

This chain connects TRBV29-1 to TRBJ2-4, with 10 bases aligning to TRBD1. The CDR3 length is 15 residues. After removal of 4 bases from V and 5 bases from J, the junction contained 8 bases not matched to a gene. CDR1 and CDR2 (germline): SQVTM, ANQGSEA. The CDR3 spells CSVGGQGMGQNIQYF. The DNA for the CDR3 is TGCAGCGTTGGGGGACAGGGGATGGGTCAAAACATTCAGTACTTC.

This clone appeared a single time. The genes are TRBV6-5 and TRBJ1-2; 9 nucleotides match TRBD1. The CDR3 is 13 amino acids. CDR1 is MNHEY, CDR2 SVGAGI, per germline. Trimming took 4 bases from V and 9 from J; bases not matched to a gene: 6. CDR3 in amino acids: CASSFRDRASYTF. In DNA, the CDR3 is TGTGCCAGCAGTTTCCGGGACAGGGCGAGCTACACCTTC.

This clone was found a few times. V is TRBV30 and J is TRBJ1-2; D remains unclear. Trimming left V 2 bases short and J 6 bases short, with 13 bases between. The CDR3 has 13 residues. From germline, CDR1 is GTSNPN and CDR2 SVGIG (reference sequence). The CDR3 reads CAWSLERVHGYTF. The CDR3 region has the DNA TGTGCCTGGAGTTTAGAAAGGGTACATGGCTACACCTTC.

This clone was observed once. Other DNA sequences in this sample translate to the same CDR3. The chain carries TRBV30 and TRBJ2-2, with D maybe TRBD2 (7 bases). CDR1 GTSNPN and CDR2 SVGIG come from the germline V gene (reference sequence). The CDR3 has 15 residues. V gave up 4 bases and J gave up 5 bases, with 17 bases separating them. The CDR3 DNA reads as TGTGCCTGGACAAGGGGGGGTCTAGGGACCGGGGAGCTGTTTTTT. Protein: CAWTRGGLGTGELFF. The full variable domain, rest sourced from reference TRBV30 and TRBJ2-2, is SQTIHQWPATLVQPVGSPLSLECTVEGTSNPNLYWYRQAAGRGLQLLFYSVGIGQISSEVPQNLSASRPQDRQFILSSKKLLLSDSGFYLCAWTRGGLGTGELFFGEGSRLTVL.

The genes are TRBV20-1 and TRBJ2-5; the D is unclear. Germline V gene sequence: CDR1 DFQATT, CDR2 SNEGSKA (reference sequence). V dropped 7 bases and J dropped 3 bases, with 9 bases sitting between them. CDR3 length equals 11 residues. Written as DNA, the CDR3 is TGCAGTGTTAAACGGAAAGAGACCCAGTACTTC. It encodes CSVKRKETQYF.

The chain couples TRBV19 to TRBJ2-7; 7 bases map to TRBD1. After removal of 4 bases from V and 5 bases from J, the junction contained 5 bases not matched to a gene. Germline loops: CDR1 LNHDA, CDR2 SQIVND (reference sequence). The CDR3 consists of 13 residues. As DNA, the CDR3 is TGTGCCAGTAGTAACAGGGGCAGGGACGAGCAGTACTTC. As protein: CASSNRGRDEQYF.

This chain joins TRBV4-1 and TRBJ2-1, with D perhaps TRBD2 (5 bases). Germline V lookup: CDR1 MGHRA, CDR2 YSYEKL. V was clipped by 4 bases and J by 10 bases, with 20 bases between them. The CDR3 is 15 amino acids. CDR3 sequence reads: CASSLASGQGREQFF. In DNA, the CDR3 is TGCGCCAGCAGCCTAGCGTCAGGCCAAGGAAGGGAGCAGTTCTTC.

The chain has TRBV7-9 and TRBJ1-1; D remains ambiguous. Germline CDR1 is SEHNR and CDR2 is FQNEAQ (reference sequence). This CDR3 is 13 amino acids long. The germline V and J ends were trimmed by 4 bases and 4 bases, with 10 bases remaining between them. The CDR3 spells CASSSMVGTEAFF. The DNA of the CDR3 is TGTGCCAGCAGCTCCATGGTAGGCACTGAAGCTTTCTTT.

The count of this clone is one. Other nucleotide sequences from this sample produce the same CDR3. The genes are TRBV28 and TRBJ2-3; D not certain. This CDR3 is 11 amino acids long. The germline V gene has CDR1 MDHEN and CDR2 SYDVKM. Trimming left V 2 bases short and J 5 bases short, with 2 bases between. CDR3 sequence reads: CASSLRDTQYF. CDR3 coding DNA: TGTGCCAGCAGTTTAAGAGATACGCAGTATTTT. Drawing the rest from reference TRBV28 and TRBJ2-3, the complete variable domain is DVKVTQSSRYLVKRTGEKVFLECVQDMDHENMFWYRQDPGLGLRLIYFSYDVKMKEKGDIPEGYSVSREKKERFSLILESASTNQTSMYLCASSLRDTQYFGPGTRLTVL.

The CDR3 DNA sequence: TGTGCCAGTAGTAAGTGGGGGAGCAGGGCATCTGGGGCCAACGTCCTGACTTTC. Amino acid sequence: CASSKWGSRASGANVLTF. The chain recombines TRBV19 with TRBJ2-6, with D perhaps given as TRBD1 or TRBD2 (5 bases each). Deletions cut 4 bases from V and 1 base from J, with 17 bases between. Germline V CDR1 and CDR2: LNHDA, SQIVND (reference sequence). The CDR3 is 18 amino acids.

This chain links TRBV7-3 with TRBJ1-2; the match to TRBD1 covers 7 bases. Germline CDR1 SGHTA, CDR2 FQGTGA. The CDR3 extends over 14 amino acids. V lost 4 bases to trimming and J lost 0 bases; unmatched junction nucleotides: 2. The CDR3 region has the DNA TGTGCCAGCAGCTCGACAGGGTCTAACTATGGCTACACCTTC. Translation gives CASSSTGSNYGYTF.

The rearrangement joins TRBV5-1 to TRBJ1-2; a possible D gene is TRBD1 (5 bases). The CDR3 is made up of 16 amino acids. Trimming stripped 0 bases from V and 3 bases from J, with 15 bases between. Germline CDR1 reads SGHRS; CDR2 reads YFSETQ. CDR3 sequence: CASSLEVGANYYGYTF. The CDR3 DNA is TGCGCCAGCAGCTTGGAGGTCGGGGCCAATTACTATGGCTACACCTTC.

The chain recombines TRBV27 with TRBJ2-1, with TRBD1 identical over 7 bases. Germline V gene data show CDR1 as MNHEY and CDR2 as SMNVEV (reference sequence). V was clipped by 4 bases and J by 4 bases; unmatched bases: 7. The CDR3 has 15 residues. The CDR3 protein is CASSSQQGLYNEQFF. The CDR3 nucleotides are TGTGCCAGCAGTTCCCAACAGGGGCTGTACAATGAGCAGTTCTTC.

The V gene is TRBV5-1, the J gene TRBJ2-1; 10 nucleotides match TRBD1. CDR3 length: 14 amino acids. The ends lost 4 bases at V and 8 bases at J; junction bases unmatched: 6. Germline V gives CDR1 SGHRS, CDR2 YFSETQ. CDR3 in amino acids: CASSNRDRGHEQFF. In DNA, the CDR3 is TGCGCCAGCAGCAACCGGGACAGGGGACATGAGCAGTTCTTC.